Shown below are 25 T cell receptor beta chains from a single sample sequenced in a study of vaccination and CD4 T cells after COVID-19. Their antigens are not known. Sample treatment: roughly 10-day PBMC culture with coronavirus spike peptide pools or control peptides (ViraFEST assay). An unexposed donor provided the CD4+ T cells, which were collected before the COVID-19 pandemic (2011-2018). Sequenced with the Oncomine TCR Beta short-read assay was DNA taken from cultured CD4+ T cells. TCRdb recomputed calls from the PCR reads with MiXCR, one row per CDR3 protein. Here the sample spans more than 6,000 distinct CDR3 sequences, approximately 40% being singletons. Material: CD4+ T cells from blood, cultured in vitro. These receptors all stem from a human donor in good health.

This sequence joins TRBV11-1 and TRBJ2-2; weak D call: TRBD2 (6 bases). CDR1 is SGHAT and CDR2 is FQDESV in the germline V gene (reference sequence). V was shortened by 5 bases and J by 0 bases, with 13 bases between the two germline ends. This CDR3 is built from 16 residues. The chain's CDR3 is CASSTYGGSNTGELFF. In DNA form, the CDR3 reads TGTGCCAGCAGCACCTATGGGGGGTCGAACACCGGGGAGCTGTTTTTT.

This clonotype was detected only a few times. V gene TRBV15 combines with J gene TRBJ1-5; TRBD1 aligns across 8 bases. The CDR3 spans 15 residues. Trimming at V came to 1 base and at J to 5 bases, leaving 4 bases not matched to a gene. Germline loops: CDR1 LNHNV, CDR2 YYDKDF (reference sequence). The CDR3 coding sequence is TGTGCCACCAGCAGAGGGGGACAGGCACATCAGCCCCAGCATTTT. This codes for CATSRGGQAHQPQHF.

The chain has TRBV6-1 and TRBJ1-3, with no clear D. The V end was cut by 7 bases, the J end by 0 bases, with 4 bases between. CDR3 length: 12 residues. Germline-derived CDR1 and CDR2 are MNHNS and SASEGT. This CDR3 reads CASTSSGNTIYF. The CDR3 DNA follows: TGTGCCAGCACCTCCTCTGGAAACACCATATATTTT.

The chain employs TRBV6-1 and TRBJ1-4; the D gene is possibly TRBD1 (6 bases). This CDR3 is 14 amino acids long. Trimming removed 3 bases from V and 10 bases from J, with 15 bases in between. In germline, CDR1 is MNHNS, CDR2 SASEGT. The CDR3 is CASSEGGGVGKLFF. In nucleotides, the CDR3 is TGTGCCAGCAGTGAGGGGGGGGGCGTCGGAAAACTGTTTTTT.

The V gene is TRBV19, the J gene TRBJ1-3; D might be TRBD1 (6 bases). There are 14 residues in the CDR3. Trimming stripped 10 bases from V and 0 bases from J, with 13 bases between. From germline, CDR1 is LNHDA and CDR2 SQIVND (reference sequence). CDR3 DNA: TGTGCCACAAGCACAGGGCTCTCTGGAAACACCATATATTTT. Residues: CATSTGLSGNTIYF.

This clonotype was seen only once. The chain couples TRBV12-3 or TRBV12-4 to TRBJ1-2; a possible D gene is TRBD1 (5 bases). This CDR3 is 14 amino acids long. Trimming pared 1 base from V and 7 bases from J, leaving 13 bases between. The chain's CDR3 is CASSLVGRRGGYTF. CDR3 coding DNA: TGTGCCAGCAGTTTAGTAGGTAGAAGGGGTGGCTACACCTTC.

This clonotype was found a few times. This chain joins TRBV7-9 and TRBJ2-5; perhaps TRBD2 as D (5 bases). Per the germline V gene, CDR1 is SEHNR and CDR2 is FQNEAQ (reference sequence). V was cut by 3 bases and J by 1 base, with 12 bases left in between. The CDR3 has 15 residues. The DNA of the CDR3 is TGTGCCAGCAGCTTGGTGATGCGGGTCCAAGAGACCCAGTACTTC. This encodes CASSLVMRVQETQYF.

The chain links TRBV20-1 to TRBJ2-2; D is possibly TRBD1 or TRBD2 (6 bases each). The V end lost 5 bases, the J end lost 4 bases, and 14 bases lay between the germline ends. Germline V lookup: CDR1 DFQATT, CDR2 SNEGSKA (reference sequence). The CDR3 runs to 14 residues. The CDR3 reads CSAWGASGTGELFF. CDR3 in DNA: TGCAGTGCTTGGGGGGCCTCGGGCACCGGGGAGCTGTTTTTT.

This clonotype was seen a few times. The V call is TRBV6-5, the J call TRBJ1-1, with D possibly TRBD1 on 6 matching bases. Germline V gene sequence: CDR1 MNHEY, CDR2 SVGAGI. The CDR3 extends over 12 amino acids. Deletions cut 3 bases from V and 10 bases from J, with 12 bases between. The CDR3 DNA follows: TGTGCCAGCAGTTATGGGGGCTCGGGAGCTTTCTTT. It encodes CASSYGGSGAFF.

This clonotype was observed a handful of times. V gene TRBV6-1 combines with J gene TRBJ1-1; D perhaps matches TRBD1 (6 bases). CDR1 and CDR2 (germline): MNHNS, SASEGT. The CDR3 contains 14 residues. V was pared by 6 bases and J by 0 bases, with 11 bases between. CDR3 sequence reads: CASSLDRVNTEAFF. CDR3 sequence (DNA): TGTGCCAGCAGCTTGGACAGAGTGAACACTGAAGCTTTCTTT.

This clonotype was picked up a small number of times. The J gene is TRBJ1-6, the V gene TRBV30, with D possibly being TRBD1 (5 bases). V was shortened by 0 bases and J by 10 bases, with 13 bases between the two germline ends. Per the germline V gene, CDR1 is GTSNPN and CDR2 is SVGIG (reference sequence). CDR3 size: 14 residues. CDR3 DNA sequence: TGTGCCTGGAGTGTGGCAGGGAAGAACTCACCCCTCCACTTT. As protein: CAWSVAGKNSPLHF.

This clonotype has only a few counts. This rearrangement joins TRBV4-1 to TRBJ1-5; TRBD1 matches 7 bases. The V gene end was trimmed by 5 bases and the J gene end by 1 base; junction bases not matched to a gene: 5. The germline CDR1 and CDR2 sequences are MGHRA and YSYEKL. The CDR3 has 15 amino acids. The CDR3 coding sequence is TGCGCCAGCAGCGACACAGGGGTCAGCAATCAGCCCCAGCATTTT. Translating gives CASSDTGVSNQPQHF.

This chain uses TRBV2 with TRBJ2-3; 8 positions match TRBD2. With 3 bases clipped from V and 4 bases from J, the junction kept 3 bases outside the gene matches. The germline V gene has CDR1 SNHLY and CDR2 FYNNEI. The CDR3 has 14 residues. The chain's CDR3 is CASSEGSGADTQYF. In DNA form, the CDR3 reads TGTGCCAGCAGTGAGGGTAGCGGGGCAGATACGCAGTATTTT.

The CDR3 nucleotides read TGCGCCAGCAGTGAGTCGAAGACAGGAGAGATCTATGGCTACACCTTC. Protein sequence: CASSESKTGEIYGYTF. The chain employs TRBV10-1 and TRBJ1-2; D may be TRBD1 (6 bases). V gave up 0 bases and J gave up 4 bases, with 15 bases separating them. CDR3 length equals 16 residues. Germline V gene lookup returns CDR1 WNHNN and CDR2 SYGVQD (reference sequence).

This chain uses TRBV6-1 with TRBJ1-6; 9 bases map to TRBD1. Germline trimming cut 2 bases from V and 10 bases from J; bases unmatched to any gene: 9. The CDR3 runs 16 residues. Germline CDR1 and CDR2: MNHNS and SASEGT. The CDR3 sequence: CASSEITTGGNSPLHF. The CDR3, as DNA: TGTGCCAGCAGTGAAATTACGACAGGGGGAAACTCACCCCTCCACTTT.

Only a few counts were recorded for this clonotype. The rearrangement joins TRBV10-3 to TRBJ1-6; the D is unclear. The CDR3 has 14 residues. Germline V gene lookup returns CDR1 ENHRY and CDR2 SYGVKD. The germline V and J ends were trimmed by 6 bases and 5 bases, with 11 bases remaining between them. The CDR3 DNA sequence: TGTGCCATCAGGGACCTCACGGATAATTCACCCCTCCACTTT. Amino acid sequence: CAIRDLTDNSPLHF.

This chain uses TRBV5-1 with TRBJ1-1; D gene unclear. V was clipped by 0 bases and J by 5 bases, with 14 bases between them. Germline V lookup: CDR1 SGHRS, CDR2 YFSETQ. The CDR3 has 15 amino acids. CDR3 sequence (DNA): TGCGCCAGCAGCTTGGGCGGGCCCCCCGGGACTGAAGCTTTCTTT. Encoded protein: CASSLGGPPGTEAFF.

This clonotype was counted only a few times. J is TRBJ1-6 and V is TRBV7-3; TRBD1 agrees at 7 bases. V trimming: 1 base; J trimming: 7 bases; junction bases outside the gene matches: 7. Germline lookup yields CDR1 SGHTA and CDR2 FQGTGA. The length of the CDR3 is 16 residues. CDR3 loop: CASSLIPGTENSPLHF. The CDR3 DNA reads as TGTGCCAGCAGCTTAATTCCCGGGACAGAGAATTCACCCCTCCACTTT.

The rearrangement links TRBV29-1 to TRBJ1-1; a weak D match, TRBD1 (5 bases). Per germline, CDR1 SQVTM and CDR2 ANQGSEA. This CDR3 contains 12 residues. V was clipped by 2 bases and J by 3 bases, with 7 bases between them. This chain's CDR3 is CSVEQGDTEAFF. CDR3 sequence (DNA): TGCAGCGTTGAACAGGGAGACACTGAAGCTTTCTTT. The whole variable domain, remainder taken from reference TRBV29-1 and TRBJ1-1, is SAVISQKPSRDICQRGTSLTIQCQVDSQVTMMFWYRQQPGQSLTLIATANQGSEATYESGFVIDKFPISRPNLTFSTLTVSNMSPEDSSIYLCSVEQGDTEAFFGQGTRLTVV.

This chain links TRBV2 with TRBJ1-6, with D unresolved. Germline assignment: CDR1 SNHLY and CDR2 FYNNEI. The CDR3 length is 15 residues. V gave up 6 bases and J gave up 0 bases, with 9 bases separating them. CDR3 DNA: TGTGCCAGCAGCCGGGAGAGCTCCTATAATTCACCCCTCCACTTT. This codes for CASSRESSYNSPLHF.

This chain uses TRBV11-1 with TRBJ2-7; unclear D gene. The CDR3 consists of 13 residues. The germline V gene has CDR1 SGHAT and CDR2 FQDESV (reference sequence). The V and J ends lost 3 bases and 0 bases respectively, with 6 bases between them. The CDR3 region has the DNA TGTGCCAGCAGCTTGGCCGGCTCCTACGAGCAGTACTTC. Translated, it gives CASSLAGSYEQYF.

The chain couples TRBV7-2 to TRBJ1-1; maybe TRBD1 (6 bases). The V end was cut by 4 bases, the J end by 5 bases, with 11 bases between. The CDR3 sequence is 13 residues long. The germline gives CDR1 SGHTA, CDR2 FQGNSA. CDR3: CASSSDSTTEAFF. CDR3 DNA: TGTGCCAGCAGCTCGGACAGCACTACTGAAGCTTTCTTT.

This clonotype was seen a few times. The chain is built from TRBV27 and TRBJ1-6; TRBD1 matches at 7 bases. V dropped 3 bases and J dropped 5; count of bases not matched to a gene: 4. The CDR3 consists of 15 residues. Germline CDR1 MNHEY, CDR2 SMNVEV (reference sequence). CDR3 nucleotide sequence: TGTGCCAGCAGTTTGGGGACAGATGATAATTCACCCCTCCACTTT. Its translation: CASSLGTDDNSPLHF.

This chain connects TRBV19 to TRBJ1-6; 7 nucleotides line up with TRBD1. CDR3 size: 15 residues. V shed 6 bases, J shed 4 bases, and the junction held 6 bases outside the gene matches. Germline CDR1 reads LNHDA; CDR2 reads SQIVND (reference sequence). The DNA of the CDR3 is TGTGCCAGTAGGTTTGAGACAGGGTATAATTCACCCCTCCACTTT. Translating it yields CASRFETGYNSPLHF.

This clonotype has just one count. The chain has TRBV7-2 and TRBJ2-1; 9 bases match TRBD2. V lost 7 bases and J lost 5; bases outside the gene matches: 6. CDR1 is SGHTA, CDR2 FQGNSA, per germline. This CDR3 region has 14 residues. The CDR3, as DNA: TGTGCCAGCAACCCGGGACTAGCCCACAATGAGCAGTTCTTC. Translation: CASNPGLAHNEQFF.